This TCR beta chain comes out of a study of blood T cells in healthy people across ages. A second PCR, run for 7 to 11 cycles, used a sample-barcoded 5' primer plus a J-beta primer mix. Each cDNA molecule was tagged by a template-switch adaptor with 12 random nucleotides. One entry per CDR3 protein, called by TCRdb with MiXCR from the 5' RACE reads. The sample has hundreds of thousands of distinct CDR3 sequences, around 46% seen once. Per the germline V gene, CDR1 is SQVTM and CDR2 is ANQGSEA. The CDR3 is 15 residues long. V trimming: 5 bases; J trimming: 4 bases; junction bases outside the gene matches: 12. Peripheral blood, approximately 10 milliliters per donor, was collected.

The gene calls are TRBV29-1 and TRBJ1-1; the match to TRBD1 covers 8 bases. The sample was blood. The sequence was obtained from a woman aged 55-75 years in good health. Written as DNA, the CDR3 is TGCAGCGTTTCCATTCCGACAGGGGCAGTCACTGAAGCTTTCTTT. Amino acids: CSVSIPTGAVTEAFF.